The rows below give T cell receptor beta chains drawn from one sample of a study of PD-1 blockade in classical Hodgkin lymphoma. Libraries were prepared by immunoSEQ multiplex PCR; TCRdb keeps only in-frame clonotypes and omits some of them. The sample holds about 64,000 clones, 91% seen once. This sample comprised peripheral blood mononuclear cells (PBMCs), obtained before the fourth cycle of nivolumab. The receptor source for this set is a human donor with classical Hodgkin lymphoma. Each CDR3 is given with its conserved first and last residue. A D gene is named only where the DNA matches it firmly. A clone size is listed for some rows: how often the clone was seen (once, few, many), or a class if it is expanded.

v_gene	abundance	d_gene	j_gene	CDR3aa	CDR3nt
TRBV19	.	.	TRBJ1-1	CASVSSENTEAFF	TGTGCCAGTGTAAGCAGTGAGAACACTGAAGCTTTCTTT
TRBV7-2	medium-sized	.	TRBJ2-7	CASSPRDQSYEQYF	TGTGCCAGCAGCCCCAGGGACCAGTCCTACGAGCAGTACTTC
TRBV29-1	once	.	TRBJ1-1	CSVTGTGTEAFF	TGCAGCGTTACAGGTACCGGGACTGAAGCTTTCTTT
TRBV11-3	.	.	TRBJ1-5	CASRGQGNQPQHF	TGTGCCAGCAGGGGCCAGGGGAATCAGCCCCAGCATTTT
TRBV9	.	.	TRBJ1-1	CASGGATEAFF	TGTGCCAGCGGGGGGGCTACTGAAGCTTTCTTT
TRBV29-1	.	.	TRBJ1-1	CSVELGPVDRGEAFF	TGCAGCGTTGAACTTGGGCCAGTTGATCGGGGTGAAGCTTTCTTT
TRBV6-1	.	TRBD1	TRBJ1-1	CASSATMKQGKGEAFF	TGTGCCAGCAGTGCCACGATGAAACAGGGGAAAGGTGAAGCTTTCTTT
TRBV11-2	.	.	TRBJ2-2	CALAPINTGELFF	TGTGCCCTGGCCCCAATAAACACCGGGGAGCTGTTTTTT
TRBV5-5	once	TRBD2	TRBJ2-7	CASSSGSQLAGGYEQYF	TGTGCCAGCAGCTCTGGGTCCCAACTAGCGGGGGGCTACGAGCAGTACTTC
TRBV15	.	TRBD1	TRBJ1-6	CATSRTGESPLHF	TGTGCCACCAGCCGGACAGGGGAATCACCCCTCCACTTT
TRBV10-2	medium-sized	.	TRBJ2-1	CASSTDYNEQFF	TGCGCCAGCAGCACCGACTACAATGAGCAGTTCTTC
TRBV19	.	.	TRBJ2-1	CASRQYLSYNEQFF	TGTGCCAGTCGACAGTACCTTAGTTACAATGAGCAGTTCTTC
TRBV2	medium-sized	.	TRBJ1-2	CASSEAPWTLTDGYTF	TGTGCCAGCAGTGAAGCGCCGTGGACACTCACCGATGGCTACACCTTC
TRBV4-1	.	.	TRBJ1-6	CASNGGTNSPLHF	TGCGCCAGCAACGGTGGAACGAATTCACCCCTCCACTTT
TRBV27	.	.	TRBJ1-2	CASGEVGYGYTF	TGTGCCAGCGGTGAAGTTGGATATGGCTACACCTTC
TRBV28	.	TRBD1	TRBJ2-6	CASSTGAGANVLTF	TGTGCCAGCAGCACAGGGGCGGGGGCCAACGTCCTGACTTTC
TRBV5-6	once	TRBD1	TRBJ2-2	CASSFEGASTGELFF	TGTGCCAGCAGCTTTGAGGGGGCTTCGACCGGGGAGCTGTTTTTT
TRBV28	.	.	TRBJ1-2	CASSGNWGYTF	TGTGCCAGCAGCGGGAATTGGGGCTACACCTTC
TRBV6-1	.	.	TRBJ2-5	CASGETQYF	TGTGCCAGCGGGGAGACCCAGTACTTC
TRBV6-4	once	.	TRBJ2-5	CASGLGHRGETQYF	TGTGCCAGCGGCCTCGGGCACCGGGGAGAGACCCAGTACTTC
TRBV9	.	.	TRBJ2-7	CASSRSGVYEQYF	TGTGCCAGCAGCAGATCAGGAGTCTACGAGCAGTACTTC
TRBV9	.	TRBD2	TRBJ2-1	CASSVLAGGPSNEQFF	TGTGCCAGCAGCGTCCTAGCGGGGGGGCCTTCTAATGAGCAGTTCTTC
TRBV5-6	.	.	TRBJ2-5	CASSESPGSQETQYF	TGTGCCAGCAGTGAATCCCCAGGGTCCCAAGAGACCCAGTACTTC
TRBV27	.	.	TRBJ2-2	CASRPHLGALTGELFF	TGTGCCAGCCGCCCTCACTTGGGGGCTTTAACCGGGGAGCTGTTTTTT
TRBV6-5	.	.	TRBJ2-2	CASTEGVDTGELFF	TGTGCCAGCACCGAGGGGGTTGACACCGGGGAGCTGTTTTTT
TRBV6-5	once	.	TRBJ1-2	CASSYAGFSHGYTF	TGTGCCAGCAGTTACGCAGGGTTTTCGCATGGCTACACCTTC
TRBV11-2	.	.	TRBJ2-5	CASSPLEGGWPQYF	TGTGCCAGCAGCCCCCTGGAGGGGGGCTGGCCCCAGTACTTC
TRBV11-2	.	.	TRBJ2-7	CASSLDRNEQYF	TGTGCCAGCAGCTTAGACAGGAACGAGCAGTACTTC
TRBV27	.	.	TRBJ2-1	CASSEYNEQFF	TGTGCCAGCAGCGAATACAATGAGCAGTTCTTC
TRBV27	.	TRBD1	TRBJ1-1	CASSLGQGDTEAFF	TGTGCCAGCAGTTTGGGACAGGGGGACACTGAAGCTTTCTTT
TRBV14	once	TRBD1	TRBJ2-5	CASSPGQAIQETQYF	TGTGCCAGCAGCCCCGGACAGGCGATACAAGAGACCCAGTACTTC
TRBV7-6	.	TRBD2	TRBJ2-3	CASSLPSGGPADTQYF	TGTGCCAGCAGCTTACCGTCGGGGGGGCCCGCAGATACGCAGTATTTT
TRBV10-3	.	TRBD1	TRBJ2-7	CAISEEGAFPYEQYF	TGTGCCATCAGTGAGGAGGGGGCTTTTCCCTACGAGCAGTACTTC
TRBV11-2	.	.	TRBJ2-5	CASSLWPVETQYF	TGTGCCAGCAGCTTATGGCCAGTTGAGACCCAGTACTTC
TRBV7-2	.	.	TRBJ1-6	CASSLEAGSYNSPLHF	TGTGCCAGCAGCTTAGAAGCCGGTTCCTATAATTCACCCCTCCACTTT
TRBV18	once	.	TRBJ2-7	CASSPGHPTSYEQYF	TGTGCCAGCTCACCAGGCCACCCCACATCCTACGAGCAGTACTTC
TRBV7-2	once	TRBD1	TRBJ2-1	CASLQGAPLNEQFF	TGTGCCAGCTTACAGGGGGCCCCCCTTAATGAGCAGTTCTTC
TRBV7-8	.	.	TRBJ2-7	CASSPFYEQYF	TGTGCCAGCAGCCCGTTTTACGAGCAGTACTTC
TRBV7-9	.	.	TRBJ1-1	CASSFTQNTEAFF	TGTGCCAGCAGCTTCACACAGAACACTGAAGCTTTCTTT
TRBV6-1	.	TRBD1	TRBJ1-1	CASQGTGMLSAQAFF	TGTGCCAGCCAGGGGACAGGGATGTTGAGTGCACAAGCTTTCTTT
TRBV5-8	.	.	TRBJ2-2	CASSSRGSGELFF	TGTGCCAGCAGCTCCAGGGGTTCGGGGGAGCTGTTTTTT